The 8 T cell receptor beta chains reported below all come from one sample, sequenced in a study of control samples from healthy donors and cancer patients. The method was immunoSEQ multiplex PCR; TCRdb's version includes in-frame clones alone and lacks a portion of them. The table has about 160,000 clones, 70% to 90% seen once. Sequences were obtained from blood. The receptors derive from a man aged 30 to 39 in good health.

The CDR3 reads CASSETRTLINEKLFF. The CDR3 DNA follows: TGTGCCAGCAGTGAAACGAGAACACTCATTAATGAAAAACTGTTTTTT. The chain recombines TRBV2 with TRBJ1-4; D gene unclear. The germline V gene encodes CDR1 SNHLY and CDR2 FYNNEI. CDR3 length: 16 residues. The germline V and J ends were trimmed by 2 bases and 4 bases, with 14 bases remaining between them.

This chain joins TRBV7-2 and TRBJ2-1; D possibly corresponds to TRBD2 (6 bases). This CDR3 is built from 15 residues. Germline V gives CDR1 SGHTA, CDR2 FQGNSA. Trimming pared 2 bases from V and 5 bases from J, leaving 13 bases between. This CDR3 reads CASSLSGSSNNEQFF. CDR3 DNA sequence: TGTGCCAGCAGCTTATCCGGGAGTTCGAACAATGAGCAGTTCTTC.

The rearrangement links TRBV7-3 to TRBJ2-3; D call uncertain. The CDR3 contains 15 residues. Between the trimmed V and J ends, which lost 5 bases and 3 bases, there was a span of 15 bases. Per the germline V gene, CDR1 is SGHTA and CDR2 is FQGTGA. CDR3 sequence reads: CASSQNRVLTDTQYF. CDR3 DNA sequence: TGTGCCAGCAGCCAAAACAGAGTTCTAACAGATACGCAGTATTTT.

The chain links TRBV7-2 to TRBJ2-5, with 7 bases matching TRBD2. The junction had 18 bases not matched to a gene; V was cut back by 5 bases and J by 6 bases. This CDR3 has 17 residues. Germline CDR1 reads SGHTA; CDR2 reads FQGNSA. The CDR3 bases are TGTGCCAGCAGCCAGGAGTGGGTAGCGGGTGAAGGACAGACCCAGTACTTC. Its translation is CASSQEWVAGEGQTQYF.

The V call is TRBV7-9, the J call TRBJ1-5; 7 bases map to TRBD1. CDR3 length: 14 amino acids. Trimming removed 4 bases from V and 5 bases from J; junction bases left unmatched: 5. Germline CDR1 and CDR2: SEHNR and FQNEAQ (reference sequence). CDR3 sequence reads: CASSSGQPDQPQHF. The CDR3 bases are TGTGCCAGCAGCTCGGGACAGCCAGATCAGCCCCAGCATTTT.

This clone has just a few counts. CDR3 loop: CASRDNQETQYF. Written as DNA, the CDR3 is TGTGCCAGCAGGGACAACCAAGAGACCCAGTACTTC. The chain combines TRBV3-1 (or the pseudogene TRBV3-2) with TRBJ2-5; D possibly corresponds to TRBD1 (5 bases). V gave up 6 bases and J gave up 0 bases, with 5 bases separating them. Germline lookup yields CDR1 LGHDT and CDR2 YNNKEL (reference sequence). There are 12 residues in the CDR3.

J is TRBJ1-4 and V is TRBV6-5; tentatively, D is TRBD1 (6 bases). V lost 5 bases and J 1 base, leaving 11 bases between the germline ends. Germline V lookup: CDR1 MNHEY, CDR2 SVGAGI. The CDR3 is 15 residues long. CDR3 sequence reads: CASSTQGGTNEKLFF. In nucleotides, the CDR3 is TGTGCCAGCAGTACCCAAGGGGGAACTAATGAAAAACTGTTTTTT.

The chain joins TRBV6-1 to TRBJ2-3, with 7 bases that match TRBD2. J lost 6 bases, V lost 0 bases, and 9 bases had no gene match. Germline CDR1 MNHNS, CDR2 SASEGT. There are 16 residues in the CDR3. CDR3 sequence (DNA): TGTGCCAGCAGTGAAGCGGCGACCCTGGGAGGGGATACGCAGTATTTT. It yields the protein CASSEAATLGGDTQYF.